Listed here is a single T cell receptor beta chain. This entry comes from a study of OX40 agonist ivuxolimab in advanced cancers. TCRdb's table, derived via immunoSEQ multiplex PCR, lists solely in-frame clones and lacks some. The table lists approximately 69,000 clones, around 90% of them singletons, with more than 9% in the top ten. Germline V gives CDR1 SEHNR, CDR2 FQNEAQ (reference sequence). Trimming cost V 5 bases and J 5 bases, with 18 bases left between them. This CDR3 contains 15 residues. The V call is TRBV7-9, the J call TRBJ2-5; tentatively, D is TRBD1 or TRBD2 (6 bases each). The TCR was taken from an adult with an advanced solid tumor such as melanoma, head and neck, liver or kidney cancer. The sample was CD4+ or CD8+ T cells sorted from blood, taken in a trial of the OX40 agonist ivuxolimab. The CDR3 region is CASSPGAHQGETQYF. CDR3 in DNA: TGTGCCAGCAGCCCGGGGGCGCACCAAGGGGAGACCCAGTACTTC.